A selection of T cell receptor beta chains follows, all from one sample in a study of T cell responses to AZD1222 COVID-19 vaccine. Method: immunoSEQ multiplex PCR; TCRdb's copy keeps in-frame clones and lacks some. The sample contains over 150,000 clones, 88% of which appear only once. The sample in question was peripheral blood, obtained 28 days after the second AZD1222 dose. These receptors originate from an adult who received the AZD1222 COVID-19 vaccine. Both conserved end residues are part of each CDR3. Fields, in order: V gene, J gene, D gene, clone size, CDR3 length, CDR3 DNA, CDR3 protein. The D gene is left open where the match is weak. Clone size is not always given. Where it is, it says once, few, many or a class for expanded clones.

v_gene: TRBV10-3
j_gene: TRBJ1-5
d_gene: TRBD1
abundance: -
len: 14
CDR3nt: TGTGCCATCAGTACCGGGACAGACAATCAGCCCCAGCATTTT
CDR3aa: CAISTGTDNQPQHF

v_gene: TRBV3-1/TRBV3-2
j_gene: TRBJ2-4
d_gene: -
abundance: -
len: 13
CDR3nt: TGTGCCAGCAGCCAAGACAGACAAAACATTCAGTACTTC
CDR3aa: CASSQDRQNIQYF

v_gene: TRBV10-2
j_gene: TRBJ2-7
d_gene: -
abundance: few
len: 12
CDR3nt: TGCGCCAGCAGCCAGGTGGGGGCCGAGCAGTACTTC
CDR3aa: CASSQVGAEQYF

v_gene: TRBV4-2
j_gene: TRBJ2-2
d_gene: TRBD2
abundance: -
len: 15
CDR3nt: TGTGCCAGCAAGATTAGCGGGGACAACACCGGGGAGCTGTTTTTT
CDR3aa: CASKISGDNTGELFF

v_gene: TRBV5-1
j_gene: TRBJ2-1
d_gene: TRBD1
abundance: few
len: 16
CDR3nt: TGCGCCAGCAGCAGGGAACTGACAGGGGCCAACAATGAGCAGTTCTTC
CDR3aa: CASSRELTGANNEQFF

v_gene: TRBV19
j_gene: TRBJ1-1
d_gene: -
abundance: -
len: 13
CDR3nt: TGTGCCAGTAGCCCAGGAGGGGTGAGGTTTGCTTTCTTT
CDR3aa: CASSPGGVRFAFF

v_gene: TRBV5-1
j_gene: TRBJ1-1
d_gene: -
abundance: once
len: 15
CDR3nt: TGCGCCAGCAGCTTGTATACGGGGGGAGACACTGAAGCTTTCTTT
CDR3aa: CASSLYTGGDTEAFF

v_gene: TRBV6-2/TRBV6-3
j_gene: TRBJ1-5
d_gene: TRBD1
abundance: few
len: 15
CDR3nt: TGTGCCAGCAGTTCCCCGGACAGGGGGTTTCAGCCCCAGCATTTT
CDR3aa: CASSSPDRGFQPQHF

v_gene: TRBV6-5
j_gene: TRBJ2-1
d_gene: TRBD1
abundance: -
len: 13
CDR3nt: TGTGCCAGCAGTTCTAAACAGGGGGCTGAGCAGTTCTTC
CDR3aa: CASSSKQGAEQFF

v_gene: TRBV29-1
j_gene: TRBJ1-2
d_gene: -
abundance: -
len: 13
CDR3nt: TGCAGCGTTGTAGGGGAACTAAACTATGGCTACACCTTC
CDR3aa: CSVVGELNYGYTF

v_gene: TRBV6-2/TRBV6-3
j_gene: TRBJ1-5
d_gene: -
abundance: once
len: 16
CDR3nt: TGTGCCAGCAGTTACTCGAGGGCCCCGGGCAATCAGCCCCAGCATTTT
CDR3aa: CASSYSRAPGNQPQHF

v_gene: TRBV4-2
j_gene: TRBJ2-1
d_gene: -
abundance: -
len: 13
CDR3nt: TGTGCCAGCAGCCAAGGGGGACACAATGAGCAGTTCTTC
CDR3aa: CASSQGGHNEQFF

v_gene: TRBV7-2
j_gene: TRBJ1-4
d_gene: TRBD1
abundance: -
len: 14
CDR3nt: TGTGCCAGCAGCTCGACAGGGTCTAATGAAAAACTGTTTTTT
CDR3aa: CASSSTGSNEKLFF

v_gene: TRBV5-4
j_gene: TRBJ1-2
d_gene: -
abundance: -
len: 14
CDR3nt: TGTGCCAGCAGCTTGCAGGGTCAGAACTATGGCTACACCTTC
CDR3aa: CASSLQGQNYGYTF

v_gene: TRBV12-3/TRBV12-4
j_gene: TRBJ2-7
d_gene: -
abundance: -
len: 12
CDR3nt: TGTGCCAGCAGTACGAGGGGTGACGAGCAGTACTTC
CDR3aa: CASSTRGDEQYF

v_gene: TRBV11-2
j_gene: TRBJ2-7
d_gene: -
abundance: -
len: 11
CDR3nt: TGTGCCAGCAGCTTAGTCCACGAGCAGTACTTC
CDR3aa: CASSLVHEQYF

v_gene: TRBV5-1
j_gene: TRBJ1-3
d_gene: -
abundance: -
len: 14
CDR3nt: TGCGCCAGCAGCTTGTTGGGGGCTGGAAACACCATATATTTT
CDR3aa: CASSLLGAGNTIYF

v_gene: TRBV5-6
j_gene: TRBJ1-5
d_gene: -
abundance: -
len: 15
CDR3nt: TGTGCCAGCAGCTTGGCCCCGAATAGCAATCAGCCCCAGCATTTT
CDR3aa: CASSLAPNSNQPQHF

v_gene: TRBV6-5
j_gene: TRBJ2-7
d_gene: -
abundance: -
len: 11
CDR3nt: TGTGCCAGCGGACCGGGATACGAGCAGTACTTC
CDR3aa: CASGPGYEQYF

v_gene: TRBV4-3
j_gene: TRBJ1-4
d_gene: -
abundance: -
len: 15
CDR3nt: TGCGCCAGCAGCCAAGAGCAGGCAACTAATGAAAAACTGTTTTTT
CDR3aa: CASSQEQATNEKLFF

v_gene: TRBV6-8
j_gene: TRBJ2-7
d_gene: -
abundance: -
len: 14
CDR3nt: TGTGCCCGCGAATCAGGGGGGTCAACTTACGAGCAGTACTTC
CDR3aa: CARESGGSTYEQYF

v_gene: TRBV29-1
j_gene: TRBJ2-7
d_gene: TRBD1
abundance: -
len: 12
CDR3nt: TGCAGCGGCGGGACAGGGGTAAACGAGCAGTACTTC
CDR3aa: CSGGTGVNEQYF

v_gene: TRBV3-1/TRBV3-2
j_gene: TRBJ2-7
d_gene: -
abundance: -
len: 14
CDR3nt: TGTGCCAGCAGCACACCTGGACAGTCCTACGAGCAGTACTTC
CDR3aa: CASSTPGQSYEQYF

v_gene: TRBV5-6
j_gene: TRBJ2-7
d_gene: TRBD2
abundance: -
len: 15
CDR3nt: TGTGCCAGCAGCAGAGGACTAGCGGGTACCTACGAGCAGTACTTC
CDR3aa: CASSRGLAGTYEQYF

v_gene: TRBV18
j_gene: TRBJ2-7
d_gene: TRBD2
abundance: -
len: 14
CDR3nt: TGTGCCAGCTCACCCCGGGGGGGTGGCTACGAGCAGTACTTC
CDR3aa: CASSPRGGGYEQYF

v_gene: TRBV6-2/TRBV6-3
j_gene: TRBJ1-2
d_gene: TRBD1
abundance: -
len: 13
CDR3nt: TGTGCCAGCAGTTTTGGACAGGGGTATGGCTACACCTTC
CDR3aa: CASSFGQGYGYTF

v_gene: TRBV5-1
j_gene: TRBJ2-2
d_gene: -
abundance: once
len: 13
CDR3nt: TGCGCCAGCAGCTTGGAGACAACCGGGGAGCTGTTTTTT
CDR3aa: CASSLETTGELFF

v_gene: TRBV19
j_gene: TRBJ2-7
d_gene: -
abundance: -
len: 14
CDR3nt: TGTGCCAGTAGTATAGCCTCCAGGGGCCACGAGCAGTACTTC
CDR3aa: CASSIASRGHEQYF

v_gene: TRBV6-2/TRBV6-3
j_gene: TRBJ2-7
d_gene: TRBD1
abundance: -
len: 18
CDR3nt: TGTGCCAGCAGTTACTCTTTTGAAGACAGGGGGGCGTCCTACGAGCAGTACTTC
CDR3aa: CASSYSFEDRGASYEQYF

v_gene: TRBV21-1
j_gene: TRBJ1-5
d_gene: -
abundance: -
len: 18
CDR3nt: TGTGCCAGCAGCAAAGGGACAGGTGGCCGGGACAGCAATCAGCCCCAGCATTTT
CDR3aa: CASSKGTGGRDSNQPQHF

v_gene: TRBV19
j_gene: TRBJ1-6
d_gene: -
abundance: -
len: 18
CDR3nt: TGTGCCAGTAGTATGTTAGGACCCAGCCTGTCCGTTAATTCACCCCTCCACTTT
CDR3aa: CASSMLGPSLSVNSPLHF

v_gene: TRBV9
j_gene: TRBJ2-5
d_gene: -
abundance: -
len: 13
CDR3nt: TGTGCCAGCAGCGTAGATAACCAAGAGACCCAGTACTTC
CDR3aa: CASSVDNQETQYF